The sequence of this T cell receptor beta chain was determined in a study of cytomegalovirus exposure and HLA in healthy donors. Germline values: CDR1 MNHEY, CDR2 SVGAGI. The CDR3 sequence is 15 residues long. The V gene lost 2 bases and the J gene lost 0 bases, with 11 bases spanning the gap. Data came from immunoSEQ multiplex PCR; TCRdb stores just in-frame clones and leaves some out. The table lists 150,000 to 200,000 clones, 75% to 90% of them singletons. This TCR derives from a woman younger than 30 in good health and CMV-seronegative. Sequenced sample: PBMCs. J is TRBJ2-7 and V is TRBV6-5; D perhaps matches TRBD1 (6 bases). CDR3 protein: CASSYARGTSYEQYF. The CDR3, as DNA: TGTGCCAGCAGTTACGCCAGGGGAACCTCCTACGAGCAGTACTTC.